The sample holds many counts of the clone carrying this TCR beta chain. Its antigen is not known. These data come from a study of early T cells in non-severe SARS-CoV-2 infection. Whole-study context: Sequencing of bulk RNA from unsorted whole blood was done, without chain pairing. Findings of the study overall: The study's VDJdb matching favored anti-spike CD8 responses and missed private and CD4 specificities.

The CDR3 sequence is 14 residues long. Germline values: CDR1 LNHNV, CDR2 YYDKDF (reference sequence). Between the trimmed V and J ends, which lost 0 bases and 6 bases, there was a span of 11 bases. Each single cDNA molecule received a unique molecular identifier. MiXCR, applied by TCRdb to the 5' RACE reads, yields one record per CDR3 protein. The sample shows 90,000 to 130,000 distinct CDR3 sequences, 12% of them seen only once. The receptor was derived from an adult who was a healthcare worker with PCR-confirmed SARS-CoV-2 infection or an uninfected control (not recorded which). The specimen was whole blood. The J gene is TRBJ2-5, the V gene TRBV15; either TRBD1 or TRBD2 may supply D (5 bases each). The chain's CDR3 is CATSREGVPQTQYF. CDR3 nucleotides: TGTGCCACCAGCAGAGAGGGGGTTCCCCAGACCCAGTACTTC.